These 27 T cell receptor beta chains were all obtained from the same sample, sequenced in a study of T cell responses to AZD1222 COVID-19 vaccine. Sequencing used immunoSEQ multiplex PCR; TCRdb keeps in-frame clones, though not all of them. The table records roughly 97,000 clones, approximately 89% of them present only once. Sequencing used peripheral blood, obtained on day 0 of AZD1222 vaccination. Receptors originate from an adult in good health.

J is TRBJ2-3 and V is TRBV7-8; no clear D. The CDR3 totals 12 residues. V shed 5 bases and J shed 5 bases, with 8 bases lying between them. The V gene's germline CDR1 is SGHVS and CDR2 FQNEAQ. CDR3 sequence (DNA): TGTGCCAGCAGCCATTCCGTAGATACGCAGTATTTT. Protein sequence: CASSHSVDTQYF. Full variable domain (missing parts from reference TRBV7-8 and TRBJ2-3): GAGVSQSPRYKVAKRGQDVALRCDPISGHVSLFWYQQALGQGPEFLTYFQNEAQLDKSGLPSDRFFAERPEGSVSTLKIQRTQQEDSAVYLCASSHSVDTQYFGPGTRLTVL.

About this clone itself: This likely comes from a read error, as the CDR3 has no conserved phenylalanine or tryptophan at its end. J is TRBJ1-6 and V is TRBV2, with a possible D match to TRBD1 (5 bases). Germline CDR1 is SNHLY and CDR2 is FYNNEI. The CDR3 is 17 residues long. V lost 6 bases, J lost 4 bases, and 19 bases lay in between. CDR3 region: CASRDPGRSRYNSPLHL. CDR3 bases: TGTGCCAGCAGGGACCCGGGGCGGTCGCGATATAATTCACCCCTCCACCTT.

This clone was observed a single time. The genes are TRBV27 and TRBJ2-2; D unclear. The CDR3 is made up of 14 amino acids. Germline CDR1 MNHEY, CDR2 SMNVEV (reference sequence). Trimming took 5 bases from V and 5 from J, leaving 12 bases between them. CDR3 sequence: CASSRTPYTGELFF. The CDR3 nucleotides are TGTGCCAGCAGTAGAACCCCCTATACCGGGGAGCTGTTTTTT.

The rearrangement links TRBV19 to TRBJ1-2; possibly TRBD1 for D (6 bases). V gave up 0 bases and J gave up 0 bases, with 17 bases separating them. CDR3 length equals 18 residues. Looked up from germline, CDR1 is LNHDA and CDR2 is SQIVND (reference sequence). The CDR3 here is CASSIDGGRARSNYGYTF. The CDR3, as DNA: TGTGCCAGTAGTATAGATGGGGGCAGGGCGAGGTCTAACTATGGCTACACCTTC.

This clone was detected a few times. The chain links TRBV7-9 to TRBJ1-5; D is ambiguous. Between the trimmed V and J ends, which lost 11 bases and 4 bases, there was a span of 18 bases. CDR3 length equals 14 residues. Germline loops: CDR1 SEHNR, CDR2 FQNEAQ (reference sequence). CDR3 nucleotide sequence: TGTGCCGGGTCTGGGCCAGGAGATAATCAGCCCCAGCATTTT. Its translation is CAGSGPGDNQPQHF.

The gene calls are TRBV6-1 and TRBJ1-2; 12 nucleotides match TRBD1. Germline V CDR1 and CDR2: MNHNS, SASEGT. The length of the CDR3 is 17 residues. V was clipped by 2 bases and J by 3 bases; unmatched bases: 7. The CDR3 sequence: CASSEQKGQGAYYGYTF. The DNA for the CDR3 is TGTGCCAGCAGTGAACAAAAGGGACAGGGGGCTTACTATGGCTACACCTTC.

The chain joins TRBV13 to TRBJ2-6; D possibly corresponds to TRBD1 (6 bases). The V and J ends lost 5 bases and 0 bases respectively, with 11 bases between them. The CDR3 runs 16 residues. The germline V gene has CDR1 PRHDT and CDR2 FYEKMQ (reference sequence). CDR3 loop: CASSPYRVSGANVLTF. CDR3 coding DNA: TGTGCCAGCAGCCCCTACAGGGTCTCTGGGGCCAACGTCCTGACTTTC.

The V call is TRBV19, the J call TRBJ1-6, with TRBD1 as a possible D gene (5 bases). The CDR3 has 18 amino acids. CDR1 is LNHDA and CDR2 is SQIVND in the germline V gene (reference sequence). V was shortened by 2 bases and J by 8 bases, with 22 bases between the two germline ends. The CDR3 region has the DNA TGTGCCAGTAGTATATCGGTTTTGAGGCCAGGGACGGATTCACCCCTCCACTTT. This gives the protein CASSISVLRPGTDSPLHF.

This clone was seen a single time. The chain employs TRBV9 and TRBJ2-3; TRBD2 matches at 8 bases. The CDR3 loop spans 17 amino acids. The V gene end was trimmed by 4 bases and the J gene end by 4 bases; junction bases not matched to a gene: 14. Germline V gene data show CDR1 as SGDLS and CDR2 as YYNGEE. The CDR3 region is CASSPLSGGGRADTQYF. As DNA, the CDR3 is TGTGCCAGCAGCCCATTATCGGGGGGGGGCCGGGCAGATACGCAGTATTTT.

The chain has TRBV28 and TRBJ1-5; D is perhaps TRBD1 (5 bases). The CDR3 runs 14 residues. V shed 6 bases and J shed 7 bases, with 16 bases lying between them. CDR1 MDHEN and CDR2 SYDVKM come from the germline V gene. CDR3 residues: CASRSGGTNQPQHF. The CDR3 bases are TGTGCCAGCAGGTCGGGGGGTACAAACCAGCCCCAGCATTTT. The full variable domain, rest sourced from reference TRBV28 and TRBJ1-5, is DVKVTQSSRYLVKRTGEKVFLECVQDMDHENMFWYRQDPGLGLRLIYFSYDVKMKEKGDIPEGYSVSREKKERFSLILESASTNQTSMYLCASRSGGTNQPQHFGDGTRLSIL.

This chain links TRBV5-8 with TRBJ1-1; D is uncertain. Germline assignment: CDR1 SGHTS and CDR2 YDEGEE. Trimming took 2 bases from V and 6 from J, leaving 2 bases between them. The CDR3 loop spans 10 amino acids. The CDR3 sequence: CASSFPEAFF. The DNA for the CDR3 is TGTGCCAGCAGCTTTCCTGAAGCTTTCTTT.

This chain uses TRBV7-9 with TRBJ2-3; the D is unclear. The CDR3 loop spans 16 amino acids. The germline V and J ends were trimmed by 7 bases and 2 bases, with 19 bases remaining between them. Germline CDR1 and CDR2: SEHNR and FQNEAQ (reference sequence). The chain's CDR3 is CASNPPHHTPTDTQYF. CDR3 coding DNA: TGTGCCAGCAACCCACCCCATCACACCCCCACAGATACGCAGTATTTT.

The chain has TRBV27 and TRBJ1-5; unclear D gene. Trimming left V 0 bases short and J 1 base short, with 10 bases between. From germline, CDR1 is MNHEY and CDR2 SMNVEV (reference sequence). This CDR3 spans 16 amino acids. The CDR3 region is CASSLSGEGSNQPQHF. CDR3 in DNA: TGTGCCAGCAGTTTATCTGGAGAAGGGAGCAATCAGCCCCAGCATTTT.

This chain joins TRBV18 and TRBJ1-5, with TRBD1 matching over 8 bases. The CDR3 sequence is 14 residues long. CDR1 is KGHSH and CDR2 is LQKENI in the germline V gene. V shed 3 bases, J shed 3 bases, and the junction held 1 base outside the gene matches. CDR3 protein: CASSPDRDNQPQHF. The DNA of the CDR3 is TGTGCCAGCTCACCGGACAGGGACAATCAGCCCCAGCATTTT.

This clone showed up just once. This sequence joins TRBV3-1 (or the pseudogene TRBV3-2) and TRBJ2-2; 7 bases match TRBD2. The J segment lost 0 bases and the V segment lost 4 bases, leaving 11 bases of the junction unmatched. Germline V gives CDR1 LGHDT, CDR2 YNNKEL (reference sequence). CDR3 length equals 18 residues. CDR3: CASSRLTSGGANTGELFF. CDR3 DNA sequence: TGTGCCAGCAGCCGCCTGACTAGTGGGGGGGCGAACACCGGGGAGCTGTTTTTT.

The chain has TRBV6-4 and TRBJ2-3, with a tentative D call TRBD2 (6 bases). V was clipped by 3 bases and J by 5 bases, with 12 bases between them. There are 14 residues in the CDR3. From germline, CDR1 is MRHNA and CDR2 SNTAGT. The CDR3 reads CASSELVGGDTQYF. CDR3 in DNA: TGTGCCAGCAGTGAACTAGTGGGGGGAGATACGCAGTATTTT.

The chain couples TRBV19 to TRBJ1-4; the D is unclear. The V and J ends lost 7 bases and 8 bases respectively, with 17 bases between them. Looked up from germline, CDR1 is LNHDA and CDR2 is SQIVND (reference sequence). CDR3 length: 14 amino acids. CDR3 amino acids: CASNAGRIGEKLFF. DNA for the CDR3: TGTGCCAGTAATGCCGGGAGGATCGGCGAAAAACTGTTTTTT.

CDR3 sequence: CASSPGRDRHGYTF. Written as DNA, the CDR3 is TGTGCCAGCAGCCCGGGACGTGATAGGCATGGCTACACCTTC. The genes are TRBV3-1 (or the pseudogene TRBV3-2) and TRBJ1-2; possible D gene TRBD1, 5 bases. Germline CDR1 is LGHDT and CDR2 is YNNKEL (reference sequence). This CDR3 comprises 14 residues. The ends were cut back, 4 bases at V and 6 bases at J, with 15 bases in the middle.

This chain links TRBV5-4 with TRBJ2-1; no definite D call. Trimming took 0 bases from V and 8 from J, leaving 12 bases between them. The germline V gene encodes CDR1 SGHNT and CDR2 YYREEE (reference sequence). This CDR3 has 14 residues. In DNA, the CDR3 is TGTGCCAGCAGCTTGGGCAGGAAGCTCGATGAGCAGTTCTTC. This encodes CASSLGRKLDEQFF.

V is TRBV19 and J is TRBJ1-1; possible D gene TRBD1, 6 bases. Germline V gene lookup returns CDR1 LNHDA and CDR2 SQIVND (reference sequence). Trimming took off 4 bases at V and 0 bases at J, with 15 bases between the two ends. The CDR3 is 16 residues long. CDR3 bases: TGTGCCAGTAGTACCCCGGGGGGCCCAATGAACACTGAAGCTTTCTTT. It yields the protein CASSTPGGPMNTEAFF.

This chain joins TRBV6-5 and TRBJ1-1; tentative D call: TRBD1 (5 bases). This CDR3 contains 11 residues. Germline V CDR1 and CDR2: MNHEY, SVGAGI. The V end was cut by 6 bases, the J end by 11 bases, with 13 bases between. CDR3 DNA: TGTGCCAGCAGCTCGGGGGTAAGGGCTTTCTTT. This sequence encodes CASSSGVRAFF.

V is TRBV19 and J is TRBJ1-2; TRBD1 is a possible D gene (5 bases). This CDR3 is 15 amino acids long. Germline lookup yields CDR1 LNHDA and CDR2 SQIVND (reference sequence). Trimming took 5 bases from V and 3 from J, leaving 16 bases between them. CDR3 DNA sequence: TGTGCCAGTAGTGCCGAAGTAGGGGAACACTATGGCTACACCTTC. Protein product: CASSAEVGEHYGYTF.

V usage is TRBV4-1 and J usage is TRBJ1-2; D is undetermined. This CDR3 spans 16 amino acids. Trimming removed 3 bases from V and 2 bases from J, with 16 bases in between. Germline V gene lookup returns CDR1 MGHRA and CDR2 YSYEKL. CDR3 in DNA: TGCGCCAGCAGCCAGATAAGTCCGGAACCCAACTATGGCTACACCTTC. It is translated as CASSQISPEPNYGYTF.

This rearrangement joins TRBV30 to TRBJ1-6; possibly TRBD1 for D (6 bases). The CDR3 contains 18 residues. Between the trimmed V and J ends, which lost 0 bases and 8 bases, there was a span of 23 bases. Looked up from germline, CDR1 is GTSNPN and CDR2 is SVGIG (reference sequence). The CDR3 spells CAWSVPTAWGAGHSPLHF. CDR3 DNA: TGTGCCTGGAGTGTACCGACGGCTTGGGGGGCTGGGCATTCACCCCTCCACTTT.

The genes are TRBV4-1 and TRBJ1-6; D is perhaps TRBD1 (5 bases). The CDR3 covers 16 residues. Germline V CDR1 and CDR2: MGHRA, YSYEKL. V lost 5 bases and J lost 6, with 17 bases in between. For the CDR3, the DNA is TGCGCCAGCAGCGGCCAGGCTCCGGGGGGTAATTCACCCCTCCACTTT. Residues: CASSGQAPGGNSPLHF.

This sequence joins TRBV6-5 and TRBJ2-7; 7 bases align to TRBD1. V was pared by 6 bases and J by 3 bases, with 11 bases of the junction left unmatched. The germline V gene encodes CDR1 MNHEY and CDR2 SVGAGI. The CDR3 is 15 residues long. In DNA form, the CDR3 reads TGTGCCAGCAGCCCGGGAAGGGGGCGGCTCTACGAGCAGTACTTC. Residues: CASSPGRGRLYEQYF.

The chain is built from TRBV25-1 and TRBJ2-1; weak D call: TRBD2 (7 bases). The CDR3 length is 15 residues. Trimming removed 7 bases at V and 7 bases at J, with 20 bases between. Germline V gene lookup returns CDR1 MGHDK and CDR2 SYGVNS. In nucleotides, the CDR3 is TGTGCCAGCACTGGGGGGGGCACACTTGGGAATGAGCAGTTCTTC. Translated, it gives CASTGGGTLGNEQFF.